A selection of T cell receptor beta chains follows, all from one sample in a study of blood T cell repertoires in COVID-19. Method: immunoSEQ multiplex PCR; TCRdb's copy keeps in-frame clones and lacks some. Of 250,000 to 300,000 clones in the sample, 75% to 90% were seen once. Sequencing was carried out using peripheral blood. The receptors shown here come from a woman in her 70s with acute or convalescent COVID-19. CDR3s include the opening cysteine and the closing phenylalanine or tryptophan. Fields, in order: D gene, V gene, J gene, clone size, CDR3 DNA, CDR3 protein. D genes are given only for firm matches. The size field is filled for only some rows; it gives once, few, many or a size class.

d_gene: -
v_gene: TRBV5-1
j_gene: TRBJ1-1
abundance: -
CDR3nt: TGCGCCAGCAGTTCAGGGCAGGGAACTGAAGCTTTCTTT
CDR3aa: CASSSGQGTEAFF

d_gene: -
v_gene: TRBV20-1
j_gene: TRBJ1-2
abundance: -
CDR3nt: TGCAGTGCCAGTCGCGAGAGCTATGGCTACACCTTC
CDR3aa: CSASRESYGYTF

d_gene: -
v_gene: TRBV7-2
j_gene: TRBJ2-1
abundance: -
CDR3nt: TGTGCCAGCAGCTTCACATACAATGAGCAGTTCTTC
CDR3aa: CASSFTYNEQFF

d_gene: -
v_gene: TRBV6-1
j_gene: TRBJ1-1
abundance: -
CDR3nt: TGTGCCAGCAGTGAAGGCGACAGGATCATCTTT
CDR3aa: CASSEGDRIIF

d_gene: -
v_gene: TRBV2
j_gene: TRBJ1-5
abundance: -
CDR3nt: TGTGCCAGCAATATCAGGGGCAATCAGCCCCAGCATTTT
CDR3aa: CASNIRGNQPQHF

d_gene: -
v_gene: TRBV2
j_gene: TRBJ2-1
abundance: -
CDR3nt: TGTGCCAGCAGGGGCCGAGATACCTACAATGAGCAGTTCTTC
CDR3aa: CASRGRDTYNEQFF

d_gene: TRBD2
v_gene: TRBV6-2/TRBV6-3
j_gene: TRBJ2-1
abundance: once
CDR3nt: TGTGCCAGCAGCCTAACCAAGCGGGGGGGAAGGAATGAGCAGTTCTTC
CDR3aa: CASSLTKRGGRNEQFF

d_gene: -
v_gene: TRBV5-5
j_gene: TRBJ1-5
abundance: -
CDR3nt: TGTGCCAGCAGCTTGTCCCCGGGGGTTAGCAATCAGCCCCAGCATTTT
CDR3aa: CASSLSPGVSNQPQHF

d_gene: TRBD1
v_gene: TRBV5-5
j_gene: TRBJ1-1
abundance: -
CDR3nt: TGTGCCAGCAGCCCGGGACAGGGGGTTTATACCGATTTTTACACTGAAGCTTTCTTT
CDR3aa: CASSPGQGVYTDFYTEAFF

d_gene: TRBD1
v_gene: TRBV14
j_gene: TRBJ2-3
abundance: -
CDR3nt: TGTGCCAGCAGCCAAGGAGGGACAGTAACCACAGATACGCAGTATTTT
CDR3aa: CASSQGGTVTTDTQYF

d_gene: TRBD1
v_gene: TRBV7-8
j_gene: TRBJ1-1
abundance: -
CDR3nt: TGTGCCAGCAGCCAAGACAGGGCGGTGAACACTGAAGCTTTCTTT
CDR3aa: CASSQDRAVNTEAFF